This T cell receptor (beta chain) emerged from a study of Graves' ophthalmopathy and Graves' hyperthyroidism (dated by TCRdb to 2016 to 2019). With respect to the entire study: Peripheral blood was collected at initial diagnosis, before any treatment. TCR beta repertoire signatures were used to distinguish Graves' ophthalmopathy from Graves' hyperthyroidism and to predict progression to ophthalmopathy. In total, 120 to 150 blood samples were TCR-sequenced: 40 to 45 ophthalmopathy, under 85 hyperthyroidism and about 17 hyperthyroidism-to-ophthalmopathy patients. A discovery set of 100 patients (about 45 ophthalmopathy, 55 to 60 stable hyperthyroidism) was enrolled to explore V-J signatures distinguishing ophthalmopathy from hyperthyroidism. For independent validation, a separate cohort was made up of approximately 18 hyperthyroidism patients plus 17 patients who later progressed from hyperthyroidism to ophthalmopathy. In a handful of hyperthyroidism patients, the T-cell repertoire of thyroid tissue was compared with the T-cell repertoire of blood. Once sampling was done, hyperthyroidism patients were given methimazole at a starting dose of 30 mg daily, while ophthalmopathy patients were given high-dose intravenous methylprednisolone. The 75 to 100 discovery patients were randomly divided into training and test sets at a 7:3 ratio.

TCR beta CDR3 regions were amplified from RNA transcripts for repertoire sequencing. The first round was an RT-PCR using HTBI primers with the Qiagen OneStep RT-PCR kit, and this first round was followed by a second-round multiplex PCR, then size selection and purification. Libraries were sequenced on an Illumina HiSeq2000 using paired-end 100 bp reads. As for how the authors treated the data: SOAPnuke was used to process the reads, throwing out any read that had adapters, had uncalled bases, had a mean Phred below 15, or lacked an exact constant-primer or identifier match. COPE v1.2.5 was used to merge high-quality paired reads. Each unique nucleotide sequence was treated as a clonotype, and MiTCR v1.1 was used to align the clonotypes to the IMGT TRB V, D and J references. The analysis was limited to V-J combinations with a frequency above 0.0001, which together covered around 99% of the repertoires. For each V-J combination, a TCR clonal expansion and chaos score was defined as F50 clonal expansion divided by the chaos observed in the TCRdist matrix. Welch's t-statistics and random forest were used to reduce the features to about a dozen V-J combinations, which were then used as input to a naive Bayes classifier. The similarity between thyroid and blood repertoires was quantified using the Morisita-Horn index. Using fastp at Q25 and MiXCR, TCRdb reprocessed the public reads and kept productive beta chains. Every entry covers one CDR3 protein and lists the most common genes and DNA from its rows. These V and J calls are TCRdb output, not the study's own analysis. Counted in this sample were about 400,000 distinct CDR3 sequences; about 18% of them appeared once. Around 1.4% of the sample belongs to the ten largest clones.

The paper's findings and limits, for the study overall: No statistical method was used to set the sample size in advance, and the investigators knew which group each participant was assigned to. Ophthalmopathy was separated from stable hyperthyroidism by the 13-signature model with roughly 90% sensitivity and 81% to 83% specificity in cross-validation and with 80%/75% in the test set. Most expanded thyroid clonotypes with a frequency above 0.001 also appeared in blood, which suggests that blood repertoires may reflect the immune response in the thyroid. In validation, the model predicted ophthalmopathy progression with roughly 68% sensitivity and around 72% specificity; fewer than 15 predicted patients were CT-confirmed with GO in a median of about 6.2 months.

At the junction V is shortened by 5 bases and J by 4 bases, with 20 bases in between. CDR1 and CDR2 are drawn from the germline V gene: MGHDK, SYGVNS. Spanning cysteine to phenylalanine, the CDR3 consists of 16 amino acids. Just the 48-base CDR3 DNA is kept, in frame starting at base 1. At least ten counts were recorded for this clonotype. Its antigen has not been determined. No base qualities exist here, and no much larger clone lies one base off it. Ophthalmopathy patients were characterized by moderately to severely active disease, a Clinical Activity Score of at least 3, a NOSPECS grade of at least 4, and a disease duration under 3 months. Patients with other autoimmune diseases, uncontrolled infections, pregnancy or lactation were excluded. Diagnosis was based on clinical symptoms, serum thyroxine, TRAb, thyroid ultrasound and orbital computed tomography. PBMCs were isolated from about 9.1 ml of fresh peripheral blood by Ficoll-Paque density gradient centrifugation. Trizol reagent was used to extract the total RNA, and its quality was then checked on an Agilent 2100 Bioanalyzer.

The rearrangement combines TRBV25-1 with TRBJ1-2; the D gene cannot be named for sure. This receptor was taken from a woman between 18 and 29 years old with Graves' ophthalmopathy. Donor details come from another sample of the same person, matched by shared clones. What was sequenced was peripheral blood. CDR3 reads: CASSISGRASGYGYTF. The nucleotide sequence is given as TGTGCCAGCAGTATCTCAGGCCGGGCGTCCGGCTATGGCTACACCTTC.